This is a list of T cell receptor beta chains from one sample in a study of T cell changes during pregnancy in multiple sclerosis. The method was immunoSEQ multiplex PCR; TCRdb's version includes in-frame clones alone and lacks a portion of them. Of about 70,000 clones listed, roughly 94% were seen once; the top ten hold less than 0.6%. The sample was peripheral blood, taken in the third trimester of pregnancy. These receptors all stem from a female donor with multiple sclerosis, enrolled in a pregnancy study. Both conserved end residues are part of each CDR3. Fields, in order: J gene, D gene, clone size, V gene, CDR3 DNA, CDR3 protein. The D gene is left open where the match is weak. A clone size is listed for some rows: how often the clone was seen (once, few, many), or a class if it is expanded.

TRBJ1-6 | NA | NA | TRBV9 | TGTGCCAGCAGCGTAGGCCAGGATAATTCACCCCTCCACTTT | CASSVGQDNSPLHF
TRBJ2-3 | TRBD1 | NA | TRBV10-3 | TGTGCCATTACCCGGGACAGGGAAACAGATACGCAGTATTTT | CAITRDRETDTQYF
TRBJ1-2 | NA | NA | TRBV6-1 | TGTGCCAGCACTCGTCTGCAGGGCTACACCTTC | CASTRLQGYTF
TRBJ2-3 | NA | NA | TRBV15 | TGTGCCACCAGGACTGGTGCCACAGATACGCAGTATTTT | CATRTGATDTQYF
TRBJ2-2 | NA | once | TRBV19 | TGTGCCAGTAGTATGACTAACACCGGGGAGCTGTTTTTT | CASSMTNTGELFF
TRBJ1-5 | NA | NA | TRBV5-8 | TGTGCCAGCAGCATACAGGGTGGCAATCAGCCCCAGCATTTT | CASSIQGGNQPQHF
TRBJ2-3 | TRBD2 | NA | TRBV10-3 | TGTGCCATCAGTGAGGGTGTAGCGGGGGGGACTAGCACAGATACGCAGTATTTT | CAISEGVAGGTSTDTQYF
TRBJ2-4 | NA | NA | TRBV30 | TGTGCCTGGAGCTACACAGGGTTCAAAAACATTCAGTACTTC | CAWSYTGFKNIQYF
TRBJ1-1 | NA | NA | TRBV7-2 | TGTGCCAGCGCGGTGGGTGGAGGGAGGTTAACTGAAGCTTTCTTT | CASAVGGGRLTEAFF
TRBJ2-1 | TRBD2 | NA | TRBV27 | TGTGCCAGCAGCACCGGGGTCCTAAACGCGGGGGGGAACTACAATGAGCAGTTCTTC | CASSTGVLNAGGNYNEQFF
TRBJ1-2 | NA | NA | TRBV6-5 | TGTGCCAGCAGTTACGGCCTTTATGGCTACACCTTC | CASSYGLYGYTF
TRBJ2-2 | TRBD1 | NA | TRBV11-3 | TGTGCCAGCAGCTCCTCCTCCAGGGGGATTATTTCCGGGGAGCTGTTTTTT | CASSSSSRGIISGELFF
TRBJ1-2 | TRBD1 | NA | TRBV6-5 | TGTGCCAGCAGTACGAAGCGACAGGGCTATGGCTACACCTTC | CASSTKRQGYGYTF
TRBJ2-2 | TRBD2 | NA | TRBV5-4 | TGTGCCAGCAGCGCGGGGGGGCCCGGGGAGCTGTTTTTT | CASSAGGPGELFF
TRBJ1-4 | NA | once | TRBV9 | TGTGCCAGCAGCGTAAAGGGGAAGGGTGAAAAACTGTTTTTT | CASSVKGKGEKLFF
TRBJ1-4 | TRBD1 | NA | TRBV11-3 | TGTGCCAGCAGCTTAGGACAGGGGAGGAATGAAAAACTGTTTTTT | CASSLGQGRNEKLFF
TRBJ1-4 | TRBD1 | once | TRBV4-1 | TGCGCCAGCAGCCAGGCCGGGACAGGGGATGAAAAACTGTTTTTT | CASSQAGTGDEKLFF
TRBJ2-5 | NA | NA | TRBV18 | TGTGCCAGCTCCACCGGGGACCAAGAGACCCAGTACTTC | CASSTGDQETQYF
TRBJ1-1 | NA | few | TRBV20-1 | TGCAGTGCTGCAAGGACTGAATCTTTCTTT | CSAARTESFF
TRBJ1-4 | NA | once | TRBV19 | TGTGCCAGTAGTATAGATCAGGCCCCCAGGAATGAAAAACTGTTTTTT | CASSIDQAPRNEKLFF
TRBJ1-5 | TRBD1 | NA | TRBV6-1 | TGTGCCAGCAGTGAGACCATCGGGACAGGGGGCCTCAATCAGCCCCAGCATTTT | CASSETIGTGGLNQPQHF
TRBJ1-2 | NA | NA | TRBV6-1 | TGTGCCAGCAGTGAACGGTGGGCCACGGCCGGCTACACCTTC | CASSERWATAGYTF
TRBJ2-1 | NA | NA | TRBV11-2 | TGTGCCAGCAGCTCGCTTTCTGCAGCGTTTAGCTCCTACAATGAGCAGTTCTTC | CASSSLSAAFSSYNEQFF
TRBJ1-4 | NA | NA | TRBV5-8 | TGTGCCAGCAGCTTTGCCGGGACTTATAATGAAAAACTGTTTTTT | CASSFAGTYNEKLFF
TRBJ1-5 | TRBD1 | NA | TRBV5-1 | TGCGCCAGCAGGACCGGGACAGAACGCAATCAGCCCCAGCATTTT | CASRTGTERNQPQHF
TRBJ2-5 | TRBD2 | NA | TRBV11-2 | TGTGCCAGCAGCATACGGACTAGCGGGGTTGAGACCCAGTACTTC | CASSIRTSGVETQYF
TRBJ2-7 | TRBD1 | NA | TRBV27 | TGTGCCAGCAGACTCCCGGGACAGGGGGCCTACGAGCAGTACTTC | CASRLPGQGAYEQYF
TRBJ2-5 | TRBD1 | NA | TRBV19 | TGTGCCAGTAGTTCGTGGGACAGGGGAGAAGAGACCCAGTACTTC | CASSSWDRGEETQYF
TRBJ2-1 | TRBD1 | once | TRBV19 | TGTGCCAGTAGTATAAGCGGGACAGGGGGCTACAATGAGCAGTTCTTC | CASSISGTGGYNEQFF
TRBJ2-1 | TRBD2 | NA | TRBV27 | TGTGCCAGCAGTTTGAGCGGGGGGTCTTACAATGAGCAGTTCTTC | CASSLSGGSYNEQFF
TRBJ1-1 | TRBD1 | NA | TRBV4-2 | TGTGCCAGCAGCCAAGACGGGGGAGGAGACAGGGGGCGGGAAGCTTTCTTT | CASSQDGGGDRGREAFF
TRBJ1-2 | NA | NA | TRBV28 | TGTGCCAGCAGTGAATCCCTAACTTATGGCTACACCTTC | CASSESLTYGYTF
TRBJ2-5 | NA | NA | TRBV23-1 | TGCGCCAGCAGCCTCAGGGTGCCCCAAGAGACCCAGTACTTC | CASSLRVPQETQYF
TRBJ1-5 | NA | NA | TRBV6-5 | TGTGCCAGCAGTTACTCTGCGACGGGGAGCAATCAGCCCCAGCATTTT | CASSYSATGSNQPQHF
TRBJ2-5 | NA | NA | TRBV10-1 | TGCGCCAGCAAGGAAGGGGAAAACCTCTGGACCCAGTACTTC | CASKEGENLWTQYF
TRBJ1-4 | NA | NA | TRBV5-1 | TGCGCCAGCAGCTTGGCTCAGGGATTTAATGAAAAACTGTTTTTT | CASSLAQGFNEKLFF
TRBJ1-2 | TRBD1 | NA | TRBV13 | TGTGCCAGCAGCTTAGGCAGGGGGCTGGCCCCCTCTATTTTATCAGATTATGGCTACACCTTC | CASSLGRGLAPSILSDYGYTF
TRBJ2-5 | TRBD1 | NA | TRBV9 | TGTGCCAGTGGGCCTGGGACAGGGGGTCGAGAGACCCAGTACTTC | CASGPGTGGRETQYF
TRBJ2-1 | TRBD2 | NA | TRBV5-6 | TGTGCCAGCAGCTTGGGCGGGGGGGCGGAGTTCTTC | CASSLGGGAEFF
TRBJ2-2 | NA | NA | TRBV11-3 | TGTGCCAGCAGCTTTAGGAGTACTCACACCGGGGAGCTGTTTTTT | CASSFRSTHTGELFF
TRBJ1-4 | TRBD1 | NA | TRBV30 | TGTGCCTGGAGTCGGGACAGGGGGCGTGAAAAACTGTTTTTT | CAWSRDRGREKLFF
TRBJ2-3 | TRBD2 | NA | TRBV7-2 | TGTGCCAGCAGCCCCCGGCCTAGCGGGGGGGCGCGTTTGGATACGCAGTATTTT | CASSPRPSGGARLDTQYF
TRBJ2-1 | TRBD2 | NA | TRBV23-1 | TGCGCCAGCAGTCAATCGTCTAGCGGGGGGTTTCTATACAATGAGCAGTTCTTC | CASSQSSSGGFLYNEQFF
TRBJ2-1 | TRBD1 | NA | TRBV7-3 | TGTGCCAGCAGCAATTTTAACCCGGCAGGGACAGATGAGCAGTTCTTC | CASSNFNPAGTDEQFF
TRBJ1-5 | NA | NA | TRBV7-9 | TGTGCCAGCAGCTTAATAGACAATCAGCCCCAGCATTTT | CASSLIDNQPQHF
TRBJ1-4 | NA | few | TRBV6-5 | TGTGCCAGCAGGCTGGAGGGGCATGAAAAACTGTTTTTT | CASRLEGHEKLFF
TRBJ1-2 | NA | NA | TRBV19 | TGTGCCAGTAGTGTTACAGGGCCGAATAACTATGGCTACACCTTC | CASSVTGPNNYGYTF
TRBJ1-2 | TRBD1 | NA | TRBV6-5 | TGTGCCAGCAGTCCCGGGACAGGGACAAGTGGCTACACCTTC | CASSPGTGTSGYTF
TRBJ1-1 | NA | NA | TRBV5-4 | TGTGCCAGCAGCTTACGAGCCCCAAACACTGAAGCTTTCTTT | CASSLRAPNTEAFF
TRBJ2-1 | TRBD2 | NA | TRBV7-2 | TGTGCCAGCAGCTCTCCGACTAGCGGGGGGGAACTAAATGAGCAGTTCTTC | CASSSPTSGGELNEQFF
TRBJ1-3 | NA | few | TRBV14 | TGTGCCAGCAGCCGAGGAGGTGCTGGAAACACCATATATTTT | CASSRGGAGNTIYF
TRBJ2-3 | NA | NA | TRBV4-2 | TGTGCCAGCAGCCAAGTGGGGGGTAGCACAGATACGCAGTATTTT | CASSQVGGSTDTQYF
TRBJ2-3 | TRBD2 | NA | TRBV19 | TGTGCCAGTAGTATCCTAGCGGGGGGCACAGATACGCAGTATTTT | CASSILAGGTDTQYF
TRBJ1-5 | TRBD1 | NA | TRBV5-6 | TGTGCCAGCAGCTTGGGGACAGGGTTCAATCAGCCCCAGCATTTT | CASSLGTGFNQPQHF
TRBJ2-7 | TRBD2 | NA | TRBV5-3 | TGTGCCAGAAGCTCTCGACTAGCAGAGGACTTATCGACCTACGAGCAGTACTTC | CARSSRLAEDLSTYEQYF
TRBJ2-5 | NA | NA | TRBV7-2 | TGTGCCAGCAGCTTGCTCGGAGAAGAGACCCAGTACTTC | CASSLLGEETQYF
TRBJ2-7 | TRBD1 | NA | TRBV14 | TGTGCCAGCAGCCAAACGACAGGGAACTCCTACGAGCAGTACTTC | CASSQTTGNSYEQYF
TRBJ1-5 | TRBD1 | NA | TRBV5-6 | TGTGCCAGCAGCTTGCGGACAGGGGCTGGTCAGCCCCAGCATTTT | CASSLRTGAGQPQHF